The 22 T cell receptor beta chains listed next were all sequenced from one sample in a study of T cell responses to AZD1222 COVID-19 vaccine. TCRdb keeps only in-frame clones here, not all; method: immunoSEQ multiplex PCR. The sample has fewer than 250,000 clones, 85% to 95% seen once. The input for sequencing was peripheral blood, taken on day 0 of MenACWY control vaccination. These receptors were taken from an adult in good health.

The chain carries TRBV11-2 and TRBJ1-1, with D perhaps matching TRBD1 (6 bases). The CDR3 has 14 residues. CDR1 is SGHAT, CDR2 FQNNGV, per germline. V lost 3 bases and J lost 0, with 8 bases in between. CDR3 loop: CASSFYRVNTEAFF. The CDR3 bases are TGTGCCAGCAGCTTCTACAGGGTGAACACTGAAGCTTTCTTT.

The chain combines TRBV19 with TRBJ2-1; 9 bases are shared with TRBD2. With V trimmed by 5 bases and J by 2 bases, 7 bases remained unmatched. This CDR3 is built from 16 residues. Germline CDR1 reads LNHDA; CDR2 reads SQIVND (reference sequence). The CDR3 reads CASSLWASGAYNEQFF. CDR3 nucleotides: TGTGCCAGTAGTCTATGGGCTAGCGGGGCCTACAATGAGCAGTTCTTC.

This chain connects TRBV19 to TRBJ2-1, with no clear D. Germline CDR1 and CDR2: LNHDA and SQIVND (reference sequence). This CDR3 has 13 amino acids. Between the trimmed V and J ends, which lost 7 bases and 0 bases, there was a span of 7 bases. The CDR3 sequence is CASNKGSYNEQFF. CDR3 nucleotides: TGTGCCAGTAATAAAGGCTCCTACAATGAGCAGTTCTTC. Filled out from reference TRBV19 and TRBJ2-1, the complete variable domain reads DGGITQSPKYLFRKEGQNVTLSCEQNLNHDAMYWYRQDPGQGLRLIYYSQIVNDFQKGDIAEGYSVSREKKESFPLTVTSAQKNPTAFYLCASNKGSYNEQFFGPGTRLTVL.

The CDR3 DNA follows: TGTGCCAGCAGTCTACGGACAGGGTCTAATGGCTACACCTTC. This gives the protein CASSLRTGSNGYTF. This sequence joins TRBV6-5 and TRBJ1-2, with 8 bases matching TRBD1. Trimming removed 5 bases from V and 6 bases from J; junction bases left unmatched: 8. The CDR3 spans 14 residues. CDR1 is MNHEY, CDR2 SVGAGI, per germline.

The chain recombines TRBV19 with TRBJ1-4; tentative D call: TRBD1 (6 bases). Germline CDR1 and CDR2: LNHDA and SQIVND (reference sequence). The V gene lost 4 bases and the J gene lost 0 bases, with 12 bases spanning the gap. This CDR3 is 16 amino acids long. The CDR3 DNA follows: TGTGCCAGTAGTAACCAGGGGACCGCAACTAATGAAAAACTGTTTTTT. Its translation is CASSNQGTATNEKLFF.

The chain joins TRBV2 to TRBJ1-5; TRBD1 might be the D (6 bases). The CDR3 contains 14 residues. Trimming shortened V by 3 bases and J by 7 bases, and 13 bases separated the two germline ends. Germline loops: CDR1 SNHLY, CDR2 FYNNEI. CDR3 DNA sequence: TGTGCCAGCAGTGATTCCGGGACAAGCCAGCCCCAGCATTTT. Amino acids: CASSDSGTSQPQHF.

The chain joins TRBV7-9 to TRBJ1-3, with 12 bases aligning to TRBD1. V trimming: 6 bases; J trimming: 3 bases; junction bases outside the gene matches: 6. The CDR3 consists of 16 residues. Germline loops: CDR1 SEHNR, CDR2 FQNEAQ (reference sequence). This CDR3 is CASRTGTGGIGNTIYF. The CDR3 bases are TGTGCCAGCAGGACCGGGACAGGGGGCATTGGAAACACCATATATTTT.

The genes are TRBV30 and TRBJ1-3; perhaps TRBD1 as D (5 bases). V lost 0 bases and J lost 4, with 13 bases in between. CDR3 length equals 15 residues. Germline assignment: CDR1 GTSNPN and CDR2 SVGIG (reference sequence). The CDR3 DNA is TGTGCCTGGAGTGTCCGGGGCCGGTCAGGAAACACCATATATTTT. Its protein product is CAWSVRGRSGNTIYF.

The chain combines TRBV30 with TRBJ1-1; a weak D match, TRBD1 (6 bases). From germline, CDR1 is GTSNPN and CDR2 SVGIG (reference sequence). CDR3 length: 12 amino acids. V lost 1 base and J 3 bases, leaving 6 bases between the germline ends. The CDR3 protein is CAWSAGDTEAFF. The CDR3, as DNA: TGTGCCTGGAGTGCAGGGGACACTGAAGCTTTCTTT.

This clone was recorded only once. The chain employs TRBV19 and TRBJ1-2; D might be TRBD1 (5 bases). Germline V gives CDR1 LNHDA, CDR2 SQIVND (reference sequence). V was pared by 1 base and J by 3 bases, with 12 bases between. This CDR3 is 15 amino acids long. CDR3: CASSIGHGGDYGYTF. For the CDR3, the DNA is TGTGCCAGTAGTATAGGGCACGGGGGAGACTATGGCTACACCTTC.

CDR3 in DNA: TGTGCCAGCAGCCCGACTAGCGGGGGGTATGAGCAGTTCTTC. Its protein product is CASSPTSGGYEQFF. The chain carries TRBV6-5 and TRBJ2-1, with TRBD2 matching 13 bases. The V gene end was trimmed by 6 bases and the J gene end by 8 bases; junction bases not matched to a gene: 4. The CDR3 sequence is 14 residues long. The germline V gene has CDR1 MNHEY and CDR2 SVGAGI.

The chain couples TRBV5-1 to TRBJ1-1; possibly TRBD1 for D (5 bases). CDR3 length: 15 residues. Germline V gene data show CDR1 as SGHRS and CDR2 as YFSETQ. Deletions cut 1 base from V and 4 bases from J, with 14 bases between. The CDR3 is CASSLFGAGGTEAFF. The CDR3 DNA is TGCGCCAGCAGCTTGTTCGGGGCGGGGGGCACTGAAGCTTTCTTT.

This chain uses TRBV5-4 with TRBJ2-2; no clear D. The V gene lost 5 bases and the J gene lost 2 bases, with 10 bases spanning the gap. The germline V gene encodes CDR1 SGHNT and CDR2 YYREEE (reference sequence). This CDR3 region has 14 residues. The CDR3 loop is CASRRDRNTGELFF. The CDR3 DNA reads TGTGCCAGCAGGCGTGACCGAAACACCGGGGAGCTGTTTTTT.

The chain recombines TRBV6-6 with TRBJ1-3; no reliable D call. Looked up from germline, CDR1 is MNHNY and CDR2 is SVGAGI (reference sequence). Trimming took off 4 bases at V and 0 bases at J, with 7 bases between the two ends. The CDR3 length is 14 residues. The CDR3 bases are TGTGCCAGCAGTTCCCGCAGCTCTGGAAACACCATATATTTT. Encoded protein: CASSSRSSGNTIYF.

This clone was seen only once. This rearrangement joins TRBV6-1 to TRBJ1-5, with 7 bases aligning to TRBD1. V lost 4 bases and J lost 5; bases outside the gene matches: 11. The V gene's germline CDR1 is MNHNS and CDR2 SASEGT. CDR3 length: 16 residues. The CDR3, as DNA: TGTGCCAGCAGTGGGCATCCCAGGGGGATGGATCAGCCCCAGCATTTT. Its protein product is CASSGHPRGMDQPQHF.

CDR3 in DNA: TGTGCCAGCAGCTTATCTCGTGAAAAACTGTTTTTT. Amino acids: CASSLSREKLFF. V and J are TRBV5-6 and TRBJ1-4; D not certain. From germline, CDR1 is SGHDT and CDR2 YYEEEE. The V and J ends lost 2 bases and 7 bases respectively, with 6 bases between them. The CDR3 sequence is 12 residues long.

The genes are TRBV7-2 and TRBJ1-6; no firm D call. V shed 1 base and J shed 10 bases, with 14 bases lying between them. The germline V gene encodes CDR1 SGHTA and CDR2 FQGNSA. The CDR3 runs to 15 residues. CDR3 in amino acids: CASSLEALKLSPLHF. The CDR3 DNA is TGTGCCAGCAGCTTAGAAGCGCTTAAATTGTCACCCCTCCACTTT.

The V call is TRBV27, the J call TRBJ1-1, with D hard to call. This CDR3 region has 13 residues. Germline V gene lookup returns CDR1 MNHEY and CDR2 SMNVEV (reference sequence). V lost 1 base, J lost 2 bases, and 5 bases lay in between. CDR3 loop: CASSLFPNTEAFF. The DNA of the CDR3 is TGTGCCAGCAGTTTATTCCCTAACACTGAAGCTTTCTTT.

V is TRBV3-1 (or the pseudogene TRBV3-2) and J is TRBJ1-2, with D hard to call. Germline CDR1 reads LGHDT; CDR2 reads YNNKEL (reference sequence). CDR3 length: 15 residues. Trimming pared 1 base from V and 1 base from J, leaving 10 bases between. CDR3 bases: TGTGCCAGCAGCCAAGTGGATGCCCGTAACTATGGCTACACCTTC. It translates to CASSQVDARNYGYTF.

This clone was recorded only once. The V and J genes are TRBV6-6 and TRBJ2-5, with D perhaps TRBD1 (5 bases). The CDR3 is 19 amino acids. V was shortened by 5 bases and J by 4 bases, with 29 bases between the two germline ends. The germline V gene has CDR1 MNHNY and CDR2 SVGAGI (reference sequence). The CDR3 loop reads CASSLTPPRQGGSRETQYF. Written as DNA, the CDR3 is TGTGCCAGCAGTCTCACTCCCCCTCGGCAGGGTGGGTCGAGAGAGACCCAGTACTTC.

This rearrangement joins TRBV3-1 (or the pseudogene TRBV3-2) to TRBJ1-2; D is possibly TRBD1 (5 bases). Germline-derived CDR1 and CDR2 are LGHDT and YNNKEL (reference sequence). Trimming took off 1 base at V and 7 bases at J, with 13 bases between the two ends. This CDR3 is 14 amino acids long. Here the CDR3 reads CASSQGRGQVGYTF. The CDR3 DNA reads TGTGCCAGCAGCCAAGGGAGGGGCCAGGTTGGCTACACCTTC.

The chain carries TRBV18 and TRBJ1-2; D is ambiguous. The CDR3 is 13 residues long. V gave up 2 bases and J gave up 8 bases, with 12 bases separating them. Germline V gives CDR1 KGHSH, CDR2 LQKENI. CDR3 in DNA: TGTGCCAGCTCACCAATCGCGGGTTCGGGCTACACCTTC. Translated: CASSPIAGSGYTF.